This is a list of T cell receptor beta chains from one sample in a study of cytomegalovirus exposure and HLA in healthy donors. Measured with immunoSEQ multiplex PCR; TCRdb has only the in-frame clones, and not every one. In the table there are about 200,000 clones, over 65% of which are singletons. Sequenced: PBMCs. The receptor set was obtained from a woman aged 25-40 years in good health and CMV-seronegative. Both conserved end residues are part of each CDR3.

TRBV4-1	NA	CASSQALQVLSYEQYF
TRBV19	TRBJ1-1	CASSVTGTGFTEAFF
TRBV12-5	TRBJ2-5	CASARGEVETRYF
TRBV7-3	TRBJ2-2	CASSPSGRGQTGELFF
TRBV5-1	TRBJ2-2	CASSLGTATGELFF
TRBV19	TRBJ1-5	CASSDARGGVSNQPQHF
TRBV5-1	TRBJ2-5	CASSLSGAGGETQYF
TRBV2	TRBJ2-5	CASSEPMGLGGQETQYF
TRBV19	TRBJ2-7	CASEGSRVSGEQYF
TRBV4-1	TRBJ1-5	CASSQVIRQTYQPQHF
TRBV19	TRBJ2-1	CASSATTYNEQFF
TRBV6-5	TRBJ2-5	CASSYGTSVETQYF
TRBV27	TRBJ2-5	CASSLIGAGGKLETQYF
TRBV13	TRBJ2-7	CASSPGTPGSYEQYF
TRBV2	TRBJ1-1	CASNIRRQGEAFF
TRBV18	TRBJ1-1	CASSPDSYMNTEAFF
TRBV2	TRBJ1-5	CASSEETGDQPQHF
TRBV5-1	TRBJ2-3	CASSLAGQGSTDTQYF
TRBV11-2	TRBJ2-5	CASSLSQGRETQYF
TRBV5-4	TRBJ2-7	CASSLSSRYEQYF
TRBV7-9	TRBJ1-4	CASSYTGGSGEKLFF
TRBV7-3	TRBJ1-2	CASGQLVPNYGYTF
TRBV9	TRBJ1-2	CASRSNREIYGYTF
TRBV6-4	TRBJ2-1	CASSDFAGVGNEQFF
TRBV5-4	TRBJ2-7	CASSLNRGQLTYKEYF
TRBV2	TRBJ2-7	CASSENRPRGGYEQYF
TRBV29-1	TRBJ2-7	CSVVLAGAGEQYF
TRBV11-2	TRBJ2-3	CASSSRGSSTDTQYF
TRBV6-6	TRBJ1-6	CASGGQRNSPLHF
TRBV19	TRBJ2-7	CASSIGGGTGTYEQYF
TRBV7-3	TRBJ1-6	CASSQNPGTYNSPLHF
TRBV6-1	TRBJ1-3	CASSEARHSGNTIYF
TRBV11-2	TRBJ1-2	CASSFGTGVGYTF
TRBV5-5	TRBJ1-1	CASSFGIGGTEAFF
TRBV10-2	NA	CASSTGTSFRYEQYF
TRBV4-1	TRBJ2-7	CASSQERSSYEQYF
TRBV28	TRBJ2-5	CASSPTLAEGETQYF
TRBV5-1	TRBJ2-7	CASSRQADKRYEQYF